This paragraph reports one T cell receptor beta chain. This entry comes from a study of blood T cell repertoires in COVID-19. Study as a whole: The study drew acute and convalescent COVID-19 samples from the United States, Italy and Spain.

Germline V gene sequence: CDR1 WSHSY, CDR2 SAAADI. The V end lost 0 bases, the J end lost 6 bases, and 13 bases lay between the germline ends. The CDR3 runs 15 residues. In the original analysis: Reference gene primer amplification gave nucleated cell count estimates. The table came from immunoSEQ multiplex PCR; TCRdb's copy has only in-frame clones and leaves some out. Clone size and V and J calls were adopted from that table, with D and trimming inferred from the DNA. There are some 200,000 clones in the sample; approximately 86% occur only once, and around 1.5% lies in the top ten. Source material: peripheral blood. This TCR came from a young man with active or convalescent COVID-19. The gene calls are TRBV10-2 and TRBJ2-3, with TRBD2 as a possible D gene (6 bases). As DNA, the CDR3 is TGCGCCAGCAGTGAGTCTGTAGCGGCCAGGGATACGCAGTATTTT. This codes for CASSESVAARDTQYF.